Following are 18 T cell receptor beta chains from one sample sequenced in a study of T cells after yellow fever vaccination. Via MiXCR, TCRdb re-called the 5' RACE reads, giving one row per CDR3 protein. Here the sample spans approximately 350,000 distinct CDR3 sequences, about 9.9% being singletons. This sample comprised PBMCs, obtained on the day of the first yellow fever vaccination. These receptors were obtained from a man aged 18 to 30 who received the YFV17D yellow fever vaccine.

The chain joins TRBV5-1 to TRBJ2-6; the D is unclear. Trimming left V 4 bases short and J 0 bases short, with 5 bases between. This CDR3 is 14 amino acids long. Germline V gene data show CDR1 as SGHRS and CDR2 as YFSETQ. CDR3 sequence reads: CASSDLSGANVLTF. CDR3 nucleotide sequence: TGCGCCAGCAGCGACCTCTCTGGGGCCAACGTCCTGACTTTC.

There are a few counts of this clonotype. The gene calls are TRBV6-2 or TRBV6-3 and TRBJ2-1; D ambiguous. From germline, CDR1 is MNHEY and CDR2 SVGEGT. The CDR3 length is 14 residues. V gave up 4 bases and J gave up 3 bases, with 10 bases separating them. CDR3 in DNA: TGTGCCAGCAGTTCCTATCCGCACTACAATGAGCAGTTCTTC. It yields the protein CASSSYPHYNEQFF.

The chain uses TRBV12-3 or TRBV12-4 and TRBJ1-1, with D possibly matching TRBD1 (5 bases). The CDR3 runs to 13 residues. Trimming shortened V by 8 bases and J by 4 bases, and 14 bases separated the two germline ends. CDR3 amino acids: CASLGGEVTEAFF. Written as DNA, the CDR3 is TGTGCCAGCCTCGGGGGGGAAGTCACTGAAGCTTTCTTT.

Many counts were recorded for this clonotype. The gene calls are TRBV5-4 and TRBJ2-3; D may be TRBD1 (5 bases). V was cut by 0 bases and J by 2 bases, with 7 bases left in between. Germline V gene lookup returns CDR1 SGHNT and CDR2 YYREEE (reference sequence). The CDR3 spans 14 residues. The DNA of the CDR3 is TGTGCCAGCAGCTTGGGACAGCTCACAGATACGCAGTATTTT. This gives the protein CASSLGQLTDTQYF. The complete variable domain, with remaining parts taken from reference TRBV5-4 and TRBJ2-3, reads ETGVTQSPTHLIKTRGQQVTLRCSSQSGHNTVSWYQQALGQGPQFIFQYYREEENGRGNFPPRFSGLQFPNYSSELNVNALELDDSALYLCASSLGQLTDTQYFGPGTRLTVL.

This clonotype was detected a few times. This chain uses TRBV4-3 with TRBJ2-1; 11 bases line up with TRBD2. The CDR3 consists of 18 residues. The V segment lost 0 bases and the J segment 6 bases; nucleotides outside the gene matches: 10. The germline gives CDR1 LGHNA, CDR2 YSLEER. The CDR3 DNA reads TGCGCCAGCAGCCAAGATGTTGCCGGGACTAGCGGCGTCAATGAGCAGTTCTTC. This encodes CASSQDVAGTSGVNEQFF.

This clonotype was seen repeatedly, ten times or more. The gene calls are TRBV5-5 and TRBJ1-1, with D maybe TRBD1 (6 bases). Germline CDR1 reads SGHKS; CDR2 reads YYEKEE (reference sequence). The CDR3 loop spans 15 amino acids. Trimming pared 7 bases from V and 0 bases from J, leaving 16 bases between. The CDR3 loop is CASPGGGRMNTEAFF. The CDR3 DNA follows: TGTGCCAGCCCCGGGGGGGGGCGAATGAACACTGAAGCTTTCTTT.

This chain connects TRBV5-5 to TRBJ2-7, with D unclear. The CDR3 is made up of 13 amino acids. The germline CDR1 and CDR2 sequences are SGHKS and YYEKEE (reference sequence). Deletions cut 4 bases from V and 3 bases from J, with 11 bases between. For the CDR3, the DNA is TGTGCCAGCAGCCGCCCCACAGACTACGAGCAGTACTTC. This sequence encodes CASSRPTDYEQYF.

V gene TRBV11-2 combines with J gene TRBJ2-3; 9 bases agree with TRBD2. The CDR3 runs to 15 residues. Germline assignment: CDR1 SGHAT and CDR2 FQNNGV. V lost 3 bases to trimming and J lost 7 bases; unmatched junction nucleotides: 8. The CDR3 nucleotides are TGTGCCAGCAGCTTTCCAGCGGGGGGTTTAAATACGCAGTATTTT. It codes for CASSFPAGGLNTQYF.

This clonotype was counted between two and nine times. The V and J genes are TRBV20-1 and TRBJ2-5; 8 bases agree with TRBD1. V lost 3 bases and J lost 7; bases outside the gene matches: 10. Germline CDR1 reads DFQATT; CDR2 reads SNEGSKA (reference sequence). The CDR3 spans 14 residues. CDR3 amino acids: CSASTNYRGRTQYF. In DNA form, the CDR3 reads TGCAGTGCTAGCACCAATTACAGGGGGAGGACCCAGTACTTC.

This clonotype appeared a single time. This chain connects TRBV4-1 to TRBJ2-7; D might be TRBD1 (5 bases). The CDR3 length is 15 residues. Germline V gene sequence: CDR1 MGHRA, CDR2 YSYEKL. V shed 0 bases and J shed 5 bases, with 14 bases lying between them. CDR3 loop: CASSQEWTRQHEQYF. DNA of the CDR3: TGCGCCAGCAGCCAAGAGTGGACACGGCAACACGAGCAGTACTTC.

The V gene is TRBV12-3 or TRBV12-4, the J gene TRBJ1-5; 8 bases agree with TRBD1. The CDR3 runs to 15 residues. After removal of 3 bases from V and 4 bases from J, the junction contained 5 bases not matched to a gene. The CDR3: CASSLGDRRNQPQHF. The CDR3 DNA reads TGTGCCAGCAGTTTGGGGGACAGGAGGAATCAGCCCCAGCATTTT.

In its sample, this clonotype was seen many times. The chain has TRBV2 and TRBJ2-3; D is perhaps TRBD1 or TRBD2 (6 bases each). Trimming stripped 4 bases from V and 5 bases from J, with 19 bases between. The CDR3 covers 16 residues. The germline gives CDR1 SNHLY, CDR2 FYNNEI. Here the CDR3 DNA reads TGTGCCAGCAGTGGGGGGCGGTGGGGGGACGAAGATACGCAGTATTTT. Translating it yields CASSGGRWGDEDTQYF.

The table lists this clonotype with a few counts. An end of the junction differs from the germline gene, which may be a read error. The chain couples TRBV7-7 to TRBJ2-2; maybe TRBD1 (6 bases). CDR3 length equals 16 residues. Germline V lookup: CDR1 SSHAT, CDR2 FNYEAQ (reference sequence). Here the CDR3 DNA reads TGTGCTAGCAGCCCCACAGGGTTCGGGAACACCGGGGAGCTGTTTTTT. It yields the protein CASSPTGFGNTGELFF.

This clonotype was counted only a few times. V gene TRBV12-5 combines with J gene TRBJ2-3; 9 positions agree with TRBD2. V dropped 2 bases and J dropped 3; count of bases not matched to a gene: 3. Germline V gene lookup returns CDR1 LGHNT and CDR2 FRNRAP. The CDR3 loop spans 15 amino acids. In DNA form, the CDR3 reads TGTGCTAGTGGTTTGAGTCTAGCGGGGACAGATACGCAGTATTTT. Protein product: CASGLSLAGTDTQYF. The whole variable domain, remainder taken from reference TRBV12-5 and TRBJ2-3, is DARVTQTPRHKVTEMGQEVTMRCQPILGHNTVFWYRQTMMQGLELLAYFRNRAPLDDSGMPKDRFSAEMPDATLATLKIQPSEPRDSAVYFCASGLSLAGTDTQYFGPGTRLTVL.

In this sample, this clonotype turned up a few times. The chain uses TRBV6-5 and TRBJ2-6, with TRBD1 identical over 9 bases. Germline V gene sequence: CDR1 MNHEY, CDR2 SVGAGI. The CDR3 extends over 17 amino acids. Trimming removed 5 bases from V and 0 bases from J; junction bases left unmatched: 5. CDR3 amino acids: CASSPGTGTSGANVLTF. CDR3 in DNA: TGTGCCAGCAGTCCCGGGACAGGGACCTCTGGGGCCAACGTCCTGACTTTC.

This clonotype has more than one count but fewer than ten. The rearrangement uses TRBV6-5 and TRBJ2-7, with TRBD1 matching 9 bases. The germline gives CDR1 MNHEY, CDR2 SVGAGI. The V segment lost 2 bases and the J segment 2 bases; nucleotides outside the gene matches: 4. CDR3 length: 15 residues. The chain's CDR3 is CASSYTTGGPYEQYF. The CDR3 coding sequence is TGTGCCAGCAGTTACACGACAGGGGGGCCCTACGAGCAGTACTTC.

This clonotype appeared a few times. CDR3 loop: CASSSVGGRNTEAFF. DNA of the CDR3: TGTGCCAGCAGCTCGGTCGGAGGACGGAACACTGAAGCTTTCTTT. The chain recombines TRBV5-5 with TRBJ1-1; D uncertain. Trimming removed 3 bases from V and 1 base from J, with 13 bases in between. Per the germline V gene, CDR1 is SGHKS and CDR2 is YYEKEE (reference sequence). The CDR3 has 15 amino acids.

The table lists this clonotype with a few counts. The chain uses TRBV6-2 or TRBV6-3 and TRBJ1-2, with 8 bases fitting TRBD1. CDR1 is MNHEY and CDR2 is SVGEGT in the germline V gene. J lost 3 bases, V lost 5 bases, and 5 bases had no gene match. The CDR3 runs 14 residues. This CDR3 is CASSKPRGHYGYTF. CDR3 coding DNA: TGTGCCAGCAGTAAACCCAGGGGGCACTATGGCTACACCTTC.